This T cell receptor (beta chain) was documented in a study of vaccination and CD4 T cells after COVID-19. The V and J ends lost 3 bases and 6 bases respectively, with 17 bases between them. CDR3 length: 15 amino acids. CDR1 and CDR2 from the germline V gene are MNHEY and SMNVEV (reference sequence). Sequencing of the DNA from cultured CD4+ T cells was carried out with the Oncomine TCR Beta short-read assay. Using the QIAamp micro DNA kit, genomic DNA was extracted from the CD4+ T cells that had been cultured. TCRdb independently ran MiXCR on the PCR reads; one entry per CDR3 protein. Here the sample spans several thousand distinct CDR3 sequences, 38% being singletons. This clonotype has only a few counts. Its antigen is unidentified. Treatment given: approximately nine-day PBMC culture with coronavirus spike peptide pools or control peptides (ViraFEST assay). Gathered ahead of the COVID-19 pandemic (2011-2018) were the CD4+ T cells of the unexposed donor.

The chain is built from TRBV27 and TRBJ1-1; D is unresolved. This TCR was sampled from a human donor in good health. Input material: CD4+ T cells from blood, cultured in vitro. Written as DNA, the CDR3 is TGTGCCAGCAGTTTTTCCTCGGGTCCTGGCGCTGAAGCTTTCTTT. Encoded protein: CASSFSSGPGAEAFF.